Following are 26 T cell receptor beta chains from one sample sequenced in a study of blood T cells in healthy people across ages. A second PCR of about 7 to 12 cycles used a sample-barcoded 5' primer and a J-beta primer mix. TCRdb used MiXCR to reprocess the 5' RACE reads, holding one entry per CDR3 protein. The sample records fewer than 2,000,000 distinct CDR3 sequences, about two fifths being singletons. The sample was blood. These receptors all come from a human donor in good health.

CDR3: CAASQTYEQYF. CDR3 DNA sequence: TGTGCCGCCTCACAGACCTACGAGCAGTACTTC. This rearrangement joins TRBV6-2 or TRBV6-3 to TRBJ2-7, with D uncertain. Germline CDR1 reads MNHEY; CDR2 reads SVGEGT. The CDR3 runs 11 residues. The V and J ends lost 11 bases and 2 bases respectively, with 10 bases between them.

This sequence joins TRBV6-2 or TRBV6-3 and TRBJ2-7, with 7 bases matching TRBD1. The germline V gene has CDR1 MNHEY and CDR2 SVGEGT. J gave up 2 bases and V 5 bases, and 9 bases lay outside the gene matches. CDR3 length equals 15 residues. The CDR3 region is CASSPTGVPTYEQYF. CDR3 in DNA: TGTGCCAGCAGTCCTACAGGGGTTCCTACCTACGAGCAGTACTTC.

The chain employs TRBV24-1 and TRBJ2-5, with TRBD1 identical over 10 bases. Trimming took 4 bases from V and 6 from J; bases not matched to a gene: 7. Looked up from germline, CDR1 is KGHDR and CDR2 is SFDVKD. This CDR3 has 15 residues. Written as DNA, the CDR3 is TGTGCCACCAGTGAGCGAGGACAGGGGGAAAAGACCCAGTACTTC. Translated, it gives CATSERGQGEKTQYF.

The chain links TRBV3-1 to TRBJ2-7, with a tentative D call TRBD2 (5 bases). The CDR3 covers 18 residues. Germline V gives CDR1 LGHDT, CDR2 YNNKEL (reference sequence). Trimming stripped 4 bases from V and 2 bases from J, with 24 bases between. Here the CDR3 reads CASSPRKQSDSGTYEQYF. DNA of the CDR3: TGTGCCAGCAGCCCCAGAAAACAATCGGACTCGGGGACCTACGAGCAGTACTTC.

This clonotype was seen a few times. The CDR3 here is CASSLLVASAYNEQFF. The CDR3 nucleotides read TGCGCCAGCAGCTTGTTGGTGGCTTCGGCATACAATGAGCAGTTCTTC. The chain carries TRBV5-1 and TRBJ2-1; D gene unclear. The CDR3 totals 16 residues. Germline V gives CDR1 SGHRS, CDR2 YFSETQ. Deletions cut 1 base from V and 4 bases from J, with 15 bases between.

J is TRBJ2-7 and V is TRBV20-1, with 7 bases identical to TRBD2. CDR3 length: 15 residues. The germline V gene has CDR1 DFQATT and CDR2 SNEGSKA (reference sequence). Trimming took 1 base from V and 7 from J; bases not matched to a gene: 13. In DNA form, the CDR3 reads TGCAGTGCTAGAGGTGGGAGGGCCGCGCCGGGGGAGCAGTACTTC. This encodes CSARGGRAAPGEQYF.

Notes on this clonotype: One end of the junction is discordant with germline, which a read error may explain. The chain is built from TRBV11-2 and TRBJ1-1, with a tentative D call TRBD1 (5 bases). Per the germline V gene, CDR1 is SGHAT and CDR2 is FQNNGV. The CDR3 runs 16 residues. The CDR3 spells CASGLDIGTWNTEAFF. The CDR3 DNA reads as TGTGCCAGCGGCTTAGACATAGGGACCTGGAACACTGAAGCTTTCTTT.

V usage is TRBV7-9 and J usage is TRBJ2-7; 8 bases line up with TRBD1. Germline loops: CDR1 SEHNR, CDR2 FQNEAQ (reference sequence). CDR3 length: 14 residues. V trimming: 6 bases; J trimming: 2 bases; junction bases outside the gene matches: 6. The CDR3 DNA reads TGTGCCAGCAGACGACAGGGGCCTACCTACGAGCAGTACTTC. It encodes CASRRQGPTYEQYF.

This clonotype was detected a few times. This rearrangement joins TRBV7-3 to TRBJ2-6; tentatively, D is TRBD1 (6 bases). The CDR3 spans 15 residues. CDR1 SGHTA and CDR2 FQGTGA come from the germline V gene. With 6 bases removed from V and 2 bases from J, the gap between germline ends came to 11 bases. The CDR3 loop is CASSPKGAGANVLTF. CDR3 sequence (DNA): TGTGCCAGCAGTCCTAAGGGGGCTGGGGCCAACGTCCTGACTTTC.

A few counts support this clonotype. The J gene is TRBJ1-2, the V gene TRBV4-1; no clear D gene. V was shortened by 2 bases and J by 5 bases, with 9 bases between the two germline ends. The CDR3 sequence is 13 residues long. CDR1 is MGHRA and CDR2 is YSYEKL in the germline V gene. CDR3 protein: CASSQFRDYGYTF. The DNA for the CDR3 is TGCGCCAGCAGCCAATTTAGAGATTATGGCTACACCTTC.

The rearrangement joins TRBV20-1 to TRBJ2-3, with D tentatively TRBD1 or TRBD2 (6 bases each). V was trimmed by 7 bases and J by 6 bases, leaving 14 bases between them. Per the germline V gene, CDR1 is DFQATT and CDR2 is SNEGSKA (reference sequence). The CDR3 extends over 12 amino acids. For the CDR3, the DNA is TGCAGTGGTGGGGGGCCAGCGGATACGCAGTATTTT. Residues: CSGGGPADTQYF.

The genes are TRBV9 and TRBJ1-5; TRBD1 matches at 7 bases. Germline CDR1 is SGDLS and CDR2 is YYNGEE. V lost 3 bases to trimming and J lost 2 bases; unmatched junction nucleotides: 5. This CDR3 comprises 15 residues. Here the CDR3 DNA reads TGTGCCAGCAGCGGGTACAGGGGTGGCAATCAGCCCCAGCATTTT. It yields the protein CASSGYRGGNQPQHF.

J is TRBJ2-5 and V is TRBV5-1; no firm D call. Germline values: CDR1 SGHRS, CDR2 YFSETQ. Trimming shortened V by 0 bases and J by 0 bases, and 12 bases separated the two germline ends. This CDR3 has 16 amino acids. CDR3 nucleotides: TGCGCCAGCAGCTTGGGGTCATTAACTTACCAAGAGACCCAGTACTTC. This translates into CASSLGSLTYQETQYF.

The chain joins TRBV2 to TRBJ2-3; no firm D call. Trimming cost V 0 bases and J 2 bases, with 6 bases left between them. This CDR3 is 14 amino acids long. Germline CDR1 and CDR2: SNHLY and FYNNEI. The DNA for the CDR3 is TGTGCCAGCAGTGAAGCGGGCTTCACAGATACGCAGTATTTT. Protein product: CASSEAGFTDTQYF.

The V gene is TRBV11-2, the J gene TRBJ1-2; D possibly corresponds to TRBD1 (6 bases). The ends were cut back, 6 bases at V and 7 bases at J, with 21 bases in the middle. Germline CDR1 and CDR2: SGHAT and FQNNGV. CDR3 length: 15 amino acids. For the CDR3, the DNA is TGTGCCAGCAGTTACAACAGGAGGGGACAACTTGGCTACACCTTC. Translated: CASSYNRRGQLGYTF.

V and J are TRBV7-3 and TRBJ2-7; D is unresolved. V dropped 4 bases and J dropped 7 bases, with 11 bases sitting between them. The V gene's germline CDR1 is SGHTA and CDR2 FQGTGA. This CDR3 is built from 12 residues. CDR3 sequence: CASSSHSNEQYF. In DNA form, the CDR3 reads TGTGCCAGCAGCTCCCATTCGAATGAGCAGTACTTC.

The sample holds many counts of this clonotype. The CDR3 is CATSRTVQETQYF. The CDR3 nucleotides read TGTGCCACCAGCAGGACAGTCCAAGAGACCCAGTACTTC. V gene TRBV15 combines with J gene TRBJ2-5, with D perhaps TRBD1 (5 bases). Trimming cost V 3 bases and J 1 base, with 6 bases left between them. The CDR3 runs to 13 residues. Germline V CDR1 and CDR2: LNHNV, YYDKDF (reference sequence).

This chain uses TRBV29-1 with TRBJ2-2; TRBD1 matches at 7 bases. This CDR3 comprises 16 residues. With V trimmed by 4 bases and J by 1 base, 9 bases remained unmatched. The germline V gene encodes CDR1 SQVTM and CDR2 ANQGSEA. The CDR3 DNA sequence: TGCAGCGTTGTGGCGCCACAGGGGAGGAACACCGGGGAGCTGTTTTTT. This translates into CSVVAPQGRNTGELFF.

This clonotype was seen more than once but under ten times. This chain connects TRBV9 to TRBJ1-2, with D unclear. This CDR3 contains 14 residues. V was clipped by 4 bases and J by 6 bases, with 16 bases between them. The germline V gene has CDR1 SGDLS and CDR2 YYNGEE. The CDR3 here is CASSPREERNGYTF. The CDR3 DNA sequence: TGTGCCAGCAGCCCCCGTGAGGAAAGGAATGGCTACACCTTC.

This chain joins TRBV29-1 and TRBJ1-4; TRBD1 might be the D (6 bases). The germline V gene encodes CDR1 SQVTM and CDR2 ANQGSEA. Trimming left V 3 bases short and J 8 bases short, with 19 bases between. There are 15 residues in the CDR3. The CDR3 reads CSVEGGSAAPEKLFF. The CDR3 DNA reads TGCAGCGTTGAGGGGGGCTCAGCAGCTCCCGAAAAACTGTTTTTT.

This clonotype was seen a single time. The V gene is TRBV7-9, the J gene TRBJ2-1; 7 nucleotides agree with TRBD2. V lost 11 bases and J lost 8; bases outside the gene matches: 6. The CDR3 length is 11 residues. Germline V gene data show CDR1 as SEHNR and CDR2 as FQNEAQ (reference sequence). CDR3 DNA sequence: TGTGCCTGCGGACTAGTTTATGAGCAGTTCTTC. Its translation: CACGLVYEQFF. Looking up the rest from reference TRBV7-9 and TRBJ2-1 gives the full variable domain: DTGVSQNPRHKITKRGQNVTFRCDPISEHNRLYWYRQTLGQGPEFLTYFQNEAQLEKSRLLSDRFSAERPKGSFSTLEIQRTEQGDSAMYLCACGLVYEQFFGPGTRLTVL.

Only a few counts were recorded for this clonotype. The CDR3, as DNA: TGCGCCAGCAGCTTGCAGGGGGGTTCCGAGCAGTACTTC. Protein sequence: CASSLQGGSEQYF. V usage is TRBV5-1 and J usage is TRBJ2-5, with D possibly matching TRBD1 (7 bases). The DNA matches TRBJ2-7 better at its end, which makes the J call doubtful. This CDR3 is 13 amino acids long. CDR1 and CDR2 (germline): SGHRS, YFSETQ.

A note on this clonotype: The germline gene is not matched at one end of the junction; a read error may be the cause. The genes are TRBV25-1 and TRBJ2-3, with D possibly called TRBD1 or TRBD2 (5 bases each). CDR1 is MGHDK, CDR2 SYGVNS, per germline. This CDR3 has 16 amino acids. This chain's CDR3 is CVSSEGRTSSTDTQYF. CDR3 nucleotides: TGTGTCAGCAGTGAGGGACGTACGTCTAGCACAGATACGCAGTATTTT. The variable domain in full, completed from reference TRBV25-1 and TRBJ2-3, reads EADIYQTPRYLVIGTGKKITLECSQTMGHDKMYWYQQDPGMELHLIHYSYGVNSTEKGDLSSESTVSRIRTEHFPLTLESARPSHTSQYLCVSSEGRTSSTDTQYFGPGTRLTVL.

The V gene is TRBV11-2, the J gene TRBJ2-1; D remains ambiguous. The germline V gene encodes CDR1 SGHAT and CDR2 FQNNGV. V was clipped by 0 bases and J by 7 bases, with 10 bases between them. This CDR3 contains 14 residues. The DNA for the CDR3 is TGTGCCAGCAGCTTAGATGGACCCGGGAATGAGCAGTTCTTC. As protein: CASSLDGPGNEQFF.

The sample holds a few counts of this clonotype. The chain carries TRBV7-2 and TRBJ2-1; D may be TRBD2 (6 bases). Germline V gene data show CDR1 as SGHTA and CDR2 as FQGNSA. The CDR3 loop spans 13 amino acids. Trimming removed 5 bases at V and 10 bases at J, with 15 bases between. The CDR3 sequence: CASSQIRGKEQFF. CDR3 nucleotide sequence: TGTGCCAGCAGCCAGATACGGGGGAAGGAGCAGTTCTTC.

The sample holds a few counts of this clonotype. The chain has TRBV7-2 and TRBJ2-3; a possible D gene is TRBD1 (6 bases). The CDR3 sequence is 15 residues long. V lost 8 bases, J lost 3 bases, and 18 bases lay in between. The germline V gene has CDR1 SGHTA and CDR2 FQGNSA. DNA for the CDR3: TGTGCCAGCCCCCCCGAAGGCAGGGGAACAGATACGCAGTATTTT. It specifies CASPPEGRGTDTQYF.